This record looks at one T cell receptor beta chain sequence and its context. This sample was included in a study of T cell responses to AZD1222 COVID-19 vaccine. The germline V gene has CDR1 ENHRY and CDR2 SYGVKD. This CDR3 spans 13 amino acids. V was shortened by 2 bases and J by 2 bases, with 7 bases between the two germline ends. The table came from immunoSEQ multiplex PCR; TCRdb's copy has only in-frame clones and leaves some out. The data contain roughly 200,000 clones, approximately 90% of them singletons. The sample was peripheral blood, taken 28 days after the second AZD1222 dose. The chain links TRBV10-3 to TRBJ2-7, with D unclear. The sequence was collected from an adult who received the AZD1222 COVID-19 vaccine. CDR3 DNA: TGTGCCATCAGTGAGGTTGGAACCTACGAGCAGTACTTC. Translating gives CAISEVGTYEQYF.